A single sample is the source of the 13 T cell receptor beta chains below, sequenced in a study of cytomegalovirus exposure and HLA in healthy donors. PCR amplification relied on 60 Vbeta primers (plus 13 Jbeta primers). Assay: immunoSEQ multiplex PCR; the TCRdb copy retains only in-frame clones and omits some. This table lists approximately 190,000 clones. The sequenced sample was PBMCs. The receptors derive from a man aged 25 to 45 in good health and CMV-seronegative.

The rearrangement joins TRBV7-9 to TRBJ1-1; no firm D call. Germline CDR1 reads SEHNR; CDR2 reads FQNEAQ (reference sequence). Trimming pared 1 base from V and 5 bases from J, leaving 8 bases between. The CDR3 consists of 13 residues. The CDR3 DNA reads as TGTGCCAGCAGCTTAGAATCGAGTACTGAAGCTTTCTTT. Its translation: CASSLESSTEAFF.

V and J are TRBV5-1 and TRBJ1-3; 7 bases match TRBD1. Germline V CDR1 and CDR2: SGHRS, YFSETQ. V lost 1 base and J lost 0; bases outside the gene matches: 4. The length of the CDR3 is 16 residues. DNA for the CDR3: TGCGCCAGCAGCTTGAGGGGGCGATCCTCTGGAAACACCATATATTTT. It yields the protein CASSLRGRSSGNTIYF.

The V call is TRBV6-6, the J call TRBJ2-3, with 8 positions matching TRBD1. This CDR3 contains 14 residues. V lost 5 bases, J lost 3 bases, and 4 bases stayed unmatched. In germline, CDR1 is MNHNY, CDR2 SVGAGI (reference sequence). CDR3 sequence reads: CASSDRGVTDTQYF. The CDR3, as DNA: TGTGCCAGCAGTGACAGGGGAGTTACAGATACGCAGTATTTT.

The chain is built from TRBV29-1 and TRBJ2-3, with 11 bases lining up with TRBD2. Germline trimming cut 2 bases from V and 6 bases from J; bases unmatched to any gene: 7. This CDR3 comprises 15 residues. CDR1 and CDR2 (germline): SQVTM, ANQGSEA. CDR3 residues: CSVEKGSGGVDTQYF. CDR3 bases: TGCAGCGTTGAAAAGGGTAGCGGGGGGGTGGATACGCAGTATTTT.

This chain links TRBV6-5 with TRBJ2-7, with 10 nucleotides matching TRBD1. Germline V gene data show CDR1 as MNHEY and CDR2 as SVGAGI. V trimming: 5 bases; J trimming: 2 bases; junction bases outside the gene matches: 6. This CDR3 spans 15 amino acids. CDR3 protein: CASSLTGTGAYEQYF. CDR3 nucleotide sequence: TGTGCCAGCAGTCTAACCGGGACAGGGGCCTACGAGCAGTACTTC.

The chain carries TRBV5-8 and TRBJ2-5; 12 positions agree with TRBD2. V gave up 0 bases and J gave up 3 bases; unmatched junction bases: 0. Germline loops: CDR1 SGHTS, CDR2 YDEGEE. CDR3 length: 15 amino acids. DNA of the CDR3: TGTGCCAGCAGCTTGGGACTAGCGGGAGAAGAGACCCAGTACTTC. It specifies CASSLGLAGEETQYF.

Concerning this clone itself: Other nucleotide sequences from this sample produce the same CDR3. The gene calls are TRBV2 and TRBJ1-2; unclear D gene. Trimming removed 3 bases at V and 2 bases at J, with 7 bases between. The CDR3 covers 13 residues. The V gene's germline CDR1 is SNHLY and CDR2 FYNNEI. The CDR3 region has the DNA TGTGCCAGCAGTGATCGGGGAAACTATGGCTACACCTTC. This encodes CASSDRGNYGYTF.

V usage is TRBV30 and J usage is TRBJ1-4, with D possibly matching TRBD1 (6 bases). Deletions cut 4 bases from V and 3 bases from J, with 9 bases between. The CDR3 is 13 residues long. Germline values: CDR1 GTSNPN, CDR2 SVGIG (reference sequence). The CDR3 spells CAWTGAANEKLFF. Here the CDR3 DNA reads TGTGCCTGGACAGGGGCGGCTAATGAAAAACTGTTTTTT.

The rearrangement joins TRBV28 to TRBJ2-7; 13 bases agree with TRBD2. This CDR3 is 15 amino acids long. The germline V gene has CDR1 MDHEN and CDR2 SYDVKM. Trimming removed 8 bases from V and 1 base from J; junction bases left unmatched: 5. CDR3 amino acids: CASGPGLAGSYEQYF. CDR3 DNA: TGTGCCAGCGGACCGGGACTAGCGGGATCCTACGAGCAGTACTTC. Combining the CDR3 with reference TRBV28 and TRBJ2-7 gives the whole variable domain DVKVTQSSRYLVKRTGEKVFLECVQDMDHENMFWYRQDPGLGLRLIYFSYDVKMKEKGDIPEGYSVSREKKERFSLILESASTNQTSMYLCASGPGLAGSYEQYFGPGTRLTVT.

The rearrangement joins TRBV6-1 to TRBJ1-4, with no clear D. The germline V gene encodes CDR1 MNHNS and CDR2 SASEGT. There are 17 residues in the CDR3. Between the trimmed V and J ends, which lost 1 base and 2 bases, there was a span of 14 bases. CDR3 sequence (DNA): TGTGCCAGCAGTGAAGGTGGAGGGTCCAGGACTAATGAAAAACTGTTTTTT. It codes for CASSEGGGSRTNEKLFF.

The rearrangement links TRBV30 to TRBJ2-2; D is unresolved. The CDR3 covers 13 residues. Germline assignment: CDR1 GTSNPN and CDR2 SVGIG (reference sequence). With 4 bases removed from V and 8 bases from J, the gap between germline ends came to 14 bases. Here the CDR3 DNA reads TGTGCCTGGAATCAAGGCCACGGGGGGGAGCTGTTTTTT. Encoded protein: CAWNQGHGGELFF.

The chain couples TRBV6-1 to TRBJ1-2; 9 bases line up with TRBD1. Germline V gene lookup returns CDR1 MNHNS and CDR2 SASEGT. Trimming cost V 4 bases and J 1 base; bases outside gene matches: 7. The CDR3 runs 16 residues. CDR3 coding DNA: TGTGCCAGCAGTGGGAACAGGGGGCGTTTTAACTATGGCTACACCTTC. It encodes CASSGNRGRFNYGYTF.

V usage is TRBV5-1 and J usage is TRBJ2-1; TRBD2 might be the D (5 bases). The CDR3 has 13 residues. Germline CDR1 reads SGHRS; CDR2 reads YFSETQ. Trimming removed 4 bases at V and 5 bases at J, with 10 bases between. The DNA for the CDR3 is TGCGCCAGCAGCCCGGACGGGGACAATGAGCAGTTCTTC. Translating gives CASSPDGDNEQFF.